The present T cell receptor (beta chain) was sequenced within a study of graft-versus-host responses after intestinal transplantation. Study overall: Recipients were all induced with anti-thymocyte globulin, then given tacrolimus and steroids for two to three years.

The data were produced by immunoSEQ multiplex PCR, yet TCRdb's version contains in-frame clones alone and is incomplete. This sample yields about 50,000 clones, of which roughly 80% are seen a single time; 0.45% to 0.55% belongs to the top ten. General observations from the study: GvH clones appeared in recipient marrow, some first in ileum or blood.

As for this clone: Its cognate antigen is unknown.

The germline gives CDR1 SGHVS, CDR2 FQNEAQ. The CDR3 covers 21 residues. Trimming removed 1 base from V and 10 bases from J, with 36 bases in between. The V gene is TRBV7-8, the J gene TRBJ2-3, with D perhaps TRBD1 (6 bases). The sample in question was unstimulated CD4+ T cells sorted from spleen or lymph node cells, obtained before transplant. The sequence derives from a human donor who was the organ donor for an intestinal transplant. CDR3 region: CASSLVPGHLGEWKEWKAQYF. DNA for the CDR3: TGTGCCAGCAGCTTAGTCCCGGGACATTTGGGGGAGTGGAAAGAGTGGAAGGCGCAGTATTTT.